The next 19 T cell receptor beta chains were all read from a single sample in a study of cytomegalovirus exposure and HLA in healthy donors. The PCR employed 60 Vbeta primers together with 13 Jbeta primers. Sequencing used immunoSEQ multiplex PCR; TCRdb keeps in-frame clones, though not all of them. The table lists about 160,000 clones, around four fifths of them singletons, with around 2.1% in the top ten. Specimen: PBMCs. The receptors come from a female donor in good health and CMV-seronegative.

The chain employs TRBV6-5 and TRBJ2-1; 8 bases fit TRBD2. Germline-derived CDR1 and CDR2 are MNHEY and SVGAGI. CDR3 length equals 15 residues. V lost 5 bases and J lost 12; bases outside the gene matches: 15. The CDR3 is CASSTQGRGADGQFF. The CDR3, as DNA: TGTGCCAGCAGTACCCAAGGGCGGGGGGCCGATGGGCAGTTCTTC.

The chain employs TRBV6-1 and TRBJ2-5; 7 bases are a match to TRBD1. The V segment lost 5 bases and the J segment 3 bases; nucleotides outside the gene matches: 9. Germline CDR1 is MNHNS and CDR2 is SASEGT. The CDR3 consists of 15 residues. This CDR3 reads CASSLSGTEKETQYF. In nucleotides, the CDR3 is TGTGCCAGCAGTTTATCCGGGACAGAGAAAGAGACCCAGTACTTC.

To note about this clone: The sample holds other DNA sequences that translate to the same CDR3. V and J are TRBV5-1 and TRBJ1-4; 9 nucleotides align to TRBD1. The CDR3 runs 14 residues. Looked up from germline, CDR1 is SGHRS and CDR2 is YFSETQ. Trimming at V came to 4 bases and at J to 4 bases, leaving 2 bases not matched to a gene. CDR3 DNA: TGCGCCAGCAGCCTGGGACAGGGTAATGAAAAACTGTTTTTT. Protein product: CASSLGQGNEKLFF.

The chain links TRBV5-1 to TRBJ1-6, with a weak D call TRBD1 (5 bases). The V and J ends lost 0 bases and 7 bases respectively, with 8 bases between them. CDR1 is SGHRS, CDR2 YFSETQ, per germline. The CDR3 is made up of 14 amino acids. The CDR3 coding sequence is TGCGCCAGCAGCTTGGGGGCAGGGAATTCACCCCTCCACTTT. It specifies CASSLGAGNSPLHF.

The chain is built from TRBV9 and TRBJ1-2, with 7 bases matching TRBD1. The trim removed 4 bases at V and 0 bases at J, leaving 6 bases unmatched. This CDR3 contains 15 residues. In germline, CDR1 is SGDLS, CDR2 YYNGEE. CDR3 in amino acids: CASSQGQVSNYGYTF. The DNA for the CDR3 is TGTGCCAGCAGCCAAGGACAGGTATCTAACTATGGCTACACCTTC.

The CDR3 region is CASSEPGQGNTEAFF. The CDR3 bases are TGTGCCAGCAGTGAGCCCGGACAGGGGAACACTGAAGCTTTCTTT. The chain has TRBV25-1 and TRBJ1-1; TRBD1 matches at 8 bases. The ends lost 3 bases at V and 1 base at J; junction bases unmatched: 4. The CDR3 covers 15 residues. In germline, CDR1 is MGHDK, CDR2 SYGVNS.

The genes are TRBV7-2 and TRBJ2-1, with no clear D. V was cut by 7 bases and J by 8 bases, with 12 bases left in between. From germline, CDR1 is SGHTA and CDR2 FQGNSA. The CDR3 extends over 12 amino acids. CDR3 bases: TGTGCCAGCAACCTACCGAGGTATGAGCAGTTCTTC. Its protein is CASNLPRYEQFF.

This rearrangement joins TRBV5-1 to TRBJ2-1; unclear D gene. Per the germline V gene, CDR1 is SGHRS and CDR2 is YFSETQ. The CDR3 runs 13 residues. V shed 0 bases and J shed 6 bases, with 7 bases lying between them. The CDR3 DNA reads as TGCGCCAGCAGCTTGGCCCCCTCCAATGAGCAGTTCTTC. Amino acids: CASSLAPSNEQFF.

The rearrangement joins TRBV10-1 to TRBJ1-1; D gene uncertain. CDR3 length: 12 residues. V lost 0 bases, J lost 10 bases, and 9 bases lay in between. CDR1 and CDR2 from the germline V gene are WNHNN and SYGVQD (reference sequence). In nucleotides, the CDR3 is TGCGCCAGCAGTGAGTCTTTCCTAGGAGCTTTCTTT. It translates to CASSESFLGAFF.

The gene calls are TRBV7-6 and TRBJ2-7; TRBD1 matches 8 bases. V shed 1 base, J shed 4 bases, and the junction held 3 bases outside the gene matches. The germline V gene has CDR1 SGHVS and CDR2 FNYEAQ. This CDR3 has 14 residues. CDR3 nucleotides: TGTGCCAGCAGCTTAGGAAACAGGGGGTACGAGCAGTACTTC. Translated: CASSLGNRGYEQYF.

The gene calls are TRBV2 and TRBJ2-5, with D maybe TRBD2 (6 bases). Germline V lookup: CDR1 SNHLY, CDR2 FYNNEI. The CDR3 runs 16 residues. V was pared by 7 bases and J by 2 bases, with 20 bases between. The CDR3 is CASIIPEGAGQETQYF. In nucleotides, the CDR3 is TGTGCCAGCATTATTCCGGAGGGCGCAGGTCAAGAGACCCAGTACTTC. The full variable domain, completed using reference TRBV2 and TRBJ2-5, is EPEVTQTPSHQVTQMGQEVILRCVPISNHLYFYWYRQILGQKVEFLVSFYNNEISEKSEIFDDQFSVERPDGSNFTLKIRSTKLEDSAMYFCASIIPEGAGQETQYFGPGTRLLVL.

The CDR3 sequence: CASSTDRGHGYTF. The CDR3 nucleotides are TGTGCCAGCAGCACGGACAGGGGGCACGGCTACACCTTC. V usage is TRBV5-4 and J usage is TRBJ1-2; 11 nucleotides line up with TRBD1. The V segment lost 4 bases and the J segment 8 bases; nucleotides outside the gene matches: 4. Germline CDR1 is SGHNT and CDR2 is YYREEE (reference sequence). CDR3 length: 13 residues. Combining the CDR3 with reference TRBV5-4 and TRBJ1-2 gives the whole variable domain ETGVTQSPTHLIKTRGQQVTLRCSSQSGHNTVSWYQQALGQGPQFIFQYYREEENGRGNFPPRFSGLQFPNYSSELNVNALELDDSALYLCASSTDRGHGYTFGSGTRLTVV.

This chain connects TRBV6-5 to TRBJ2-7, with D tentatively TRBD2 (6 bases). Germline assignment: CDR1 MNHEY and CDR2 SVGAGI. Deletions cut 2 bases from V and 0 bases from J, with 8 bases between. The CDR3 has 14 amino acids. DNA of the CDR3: TGTGCCAGCAGTTACATCGGGGGCTCCTACGAGCAGTACTTC. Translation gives CASSYIGGSYEQYF.

For the CDR3, the DNA is TGTGCCAGCAGCCTCCGGGGAGAGACTAACTATGGCTACACCTTC. Protein product: CASSLRGETNYGYTF. The chain combines TRBV27 with TRBJ1-2; D gene unclear. Trimming removed 6 bases at V and 0 bases at J, with 14 bases between. The CDR3 is 15 amino acids. CDR1 is MNHEY and CDR2 is SMNVEV in the germline V gene (reference sequence).

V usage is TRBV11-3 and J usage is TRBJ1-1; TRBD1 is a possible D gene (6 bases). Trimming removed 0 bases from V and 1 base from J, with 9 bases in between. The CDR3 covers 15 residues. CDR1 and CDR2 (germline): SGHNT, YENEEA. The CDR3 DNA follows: TGTGCCAGCAGCTTAGAGGGGGCCGGGAACACTGAAGCTTTCTTT. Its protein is CASSLEGAGNTEAFF.

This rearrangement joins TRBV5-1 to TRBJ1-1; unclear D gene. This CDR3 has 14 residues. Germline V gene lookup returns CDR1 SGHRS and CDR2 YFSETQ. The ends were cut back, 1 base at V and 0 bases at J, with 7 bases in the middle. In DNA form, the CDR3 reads TGCGCCAGCAGCTTGACTGTCGTGAACACTGAAGCTTTCTTT. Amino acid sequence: CASSLTVVNTEAFF.

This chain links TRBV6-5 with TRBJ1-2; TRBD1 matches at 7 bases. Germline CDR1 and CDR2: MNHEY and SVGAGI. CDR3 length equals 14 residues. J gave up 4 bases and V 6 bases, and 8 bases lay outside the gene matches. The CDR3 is CASRPTGTVYGYTF. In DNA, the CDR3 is TGTGCCAGCAGACCAACCGGGACAGTCTATGGCTACACCTTC.

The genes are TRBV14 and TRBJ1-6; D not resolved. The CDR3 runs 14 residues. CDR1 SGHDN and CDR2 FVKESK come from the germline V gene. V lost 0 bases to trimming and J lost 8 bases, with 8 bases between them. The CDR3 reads CASSQDITDSPLHF. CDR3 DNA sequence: TGTGCCAGCAGCCAAGATATAACGGATTCACCCCTCCACTTT.

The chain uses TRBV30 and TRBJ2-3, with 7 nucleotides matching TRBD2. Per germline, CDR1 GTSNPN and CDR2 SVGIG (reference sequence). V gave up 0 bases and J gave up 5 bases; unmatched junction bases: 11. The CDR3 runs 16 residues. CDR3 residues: CAWSVRGGRAVDTQYF. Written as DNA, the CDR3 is TGTGCCTGGAGTGTACGAGGCGGGAGAGCGGTAGATACGCAGTATTTT.